The 15 T cell receptor beta chains below all came from one sample that was sequenced in a study of CD8+ T cells in alopecia areata. cDNA reverse transcribed from extracted RNA served as the sequencing template. Only in-frame clones appear in the TCRdb table, and some are missing; sequencing was by immunoSEQ multiplex PCR. Of under 150,000 clones in the sample, about 46% were seen once. The sequencing sample was made of NKG2D-low CD8+ T cells sorted from blood. These receptors originate from a human donor with alopecia areata.

The chain joins TRBV2 to TRBJ2-1; D is unresolved. V dropped 6 bases and J dropped 5 bases, with 14 bases sitting between them. The CDR3 length is 14 residues. The germline V gene encodes CDR1 SNHLY and CDR2 FYNNEI. CDR3 bases: TGTGCCAGCAGCGGAACTCGCGGTGACAATGAGCAGTTCTTC. Its protein is CASSGTRGDNEQFF.

This clone was counted only a few times. Other DNA sequences in the same sample also yield this CDR3. The chain links TRBV29-1 to TRBJ2-7; 11 bases align to TRBD2. The CDR3 length is 14 residues. V lost 6 bases and J lost 0; bases outside the gene matches: 4. In germline, CDR1 is SQVTM, CDR2 ANQGSEA. CDR3 sequence (DNA): TGCAGCGTGGAGACTAGCGGGATCTCCTACGAGCAGTACTTC. It specifies CSVETSGISYEQYF.

This clone was counted only a few times. The chain employs TRBV29-1 and TRBJ2-5; D gene uncertain. V was trimmed by 0 bases and J by 5 bases, leaving 4 bases between them. Per the germline V gene, CDR1 is SQVTM and CDR2 is ANQGSEA. This CDR3 has 11 residues. Here the CDR3 reads CSVEDGETQYF. The CDR3 nucleotides are TGCAGCGTTGAAGACGGGGAGACCCAGTACTTC.

The rearrangement joins TRBV5-1 to TRBJ2-1; 7 bases line up with TRBD2. The CDR3 totals 15 residues. Germline V gene sequence: CDR1 SGHRS, CDR2 YFSETQ. Trimming removed 5 bases from V and 3 bases from J; junction bases left unmatched: 8. The CDR3, as DNA: TGCGCCAGCAGGCAAGAAGCGGGGTTCTACAATGAGCAGTTCTTC. This sequence encodes CASRQEAGFYNEQFF.

The chain carries TRBV5-1 and TRBJ2-7, with a possible D match to TRBD2 (5 bases). The CDR3 extends over 14 amino acids. Trimming removed 5 bases at V and 1 base at J, with 13 bases between. From germline, CDR1 is SGHRS and CDR2 YFSETQ. The CDR3 sequence is CASRPGIGSYEQYF. For the CDR3, the DNA is TGCGCCAGCAGACCCGGGATTGGATCCTACGAGCAGTACTTC.

The chain uses TRBV9 and TRBJ1-2; 10 nucleotides line up with TRBD1. J gave up 6 bases and V 5 bases, and 4 bases lay outside the gene matches. This CDR3 has 13 residues. The germline gives CDR1 SGDLS, CDR2 YYNGEE. The CDR3 loop is CASSTTGGDGYTF. The CDR3, as DNA: TGTGCCAGCAGTACGACAGGGGGCGATGGCTACACCTTC.

This clone showed up just a few times. This rearrangement joins TRBV30 to TRBJ2-7; D is unclear. V lost 4 bases, J lost 2 bases, and 12 bases lay in between. Germline CDR1 is GTSNPN and CDR2 is SVGIG (reference sequence). The CDR3 runs to 13 residues. The CDR3 sequence: CAWIGDVPYEQYF. CDR3 DNA sequence: TGTGCCTGGATTGGGGATGTCCCCTACGAGCAGTACTTC.

This chain connects TRBV27 to TRBJ1-3; possibly TRBD1 for D (5 bases). The CDR3 loop spans 16 amino acids. V was shortened by 5 bases and J by 0 bases, with 14 bases between the two germline ends. Germline CDR1 is MNHEY and CDR2 is SMNVEV (reference sequence). CDR3 sequence: CASSQGTASSGNTIYF. The CDR3 DNA follows: TGTGCCAGCAGTCAAGGGACGGCGAGCTCTGGAAACACCATATATTTT.

CDR3 sequence (DNA): TGCGCCAGCAGAAGACAGGGAGGCGAGCAGTACTTC. It specifies CASRRQGGEQYF. V usage is TRBV23-1 and J usage is TRBJ2-7; the D gene is possibly TRBD1 (7 bases). TRBV23-1 is known as an ORF, though its function is uncertain. This CDR3 is built from 12 residues. Deletions cut 6 bases from V and 6 bases from J, with 12 bases between.

This clone has only a few counts. The CDR3 spells CASSGFIDTEAFF. In DNA, the CDR3 is TGTGCCAGCAGCGGGTTTATCGACACTGAAGCTTTCTTT. The gene calls are TRBV7-9 and TRBJ1-1; no clear D. Trimming shortened V by 5 bases and J by 3 bases, and 10 bases separated the two germline ends. The CDR3 is 13 residues long. Looked up from germline, CDR1 is SEHNR and CDR2 is FQNEAQ (reference sequence). Supplemented by reference TRBV7-9 and TRBJ1-1, the full variable domain reads DTGVSQNPRHKITKRGQNVTFRCDPISEHNRLYWYRQTLGQGPEFLTYFQNEAQLEKSRLLSDRFSAERPKGSFSTLEIQRTEQGDSAMYLCASSGFIDTEAFFGQGTRLTVV.

The V call is TRBV29-1, the J call TRBJ1-2; D remains unclear. CDR1 is SQVTM and CDR2 is ANQGSEA in the germline V gene. V gave up 4 bases and J gave up 1 base, with 4 bases separating them. CDR3 size: 11 residues. In DNA, the CDR3 is TGCAGCGTTGGGGGTAACTATGGCTACACCTTC. Its protein is CSVGGNYGYTF.

This clone was detected a few times. This chain connects TRBV29-1 to TRBJ2-7, with 15 bases aligning to TRBD2. Germline V lookup: CDR1 SQVTM, CDR2 ANQGSEA. V lost 6 bases and J lost 4; bases outside the gene matches: 13. The CDR3 spans 17 residues. CDR3 nucleotides: TGCAGCGTCCGGGGACTAGCGGGAGGCCCTGGTGGGTACGAGCAGTACTTC. Translating gives CSVRGLAGGPGGYEQYF.

This clone was counted a few times. The V gene is TRBV29-1, the J gene TRBJ2-5, with D unclear. Germline CDR1 SQVTM, CDR2 ANQGSEA. The CDR3 is 13 residues long. Deletions cut 2 bases from V and 5 bases from J, with 12 bases between. The CDR3: CSVELRLWETQYF. The DNA for the CDR3 is TGCAGCGTTGAACTAAGGCTCTGGGAGACCCAGTACTTC. The entire variable domain, with the rest obtained from reference TRBV29-1 and TRBJ2-5, is as follows: SAVISQKPSRDICQRGTSLTIQCQVDSQVTMMFWYRQQPGQSLTLIATANQGSEATYESGFVIDKFPISRPNLTFSTLTVSNMSPEDSSIYLCSVELRLWETQYFGPGTRLLVL.

The chain links TRBV29-1 to TRBJ2-7; TRBD1 agrees at 8 bases. Germline V lookup: CDR1 SQVTM, CDR2 ANQGSEA. The trim removed 6 bases at V and 0 bases at J, leaving 16 bases unmatched. The CDR3 runs 17 residues. CDR3 in amino acids: CSVETRTGLRASYEQYF. CDR3 sequence (DNA): TGCAGCGTCGAAACAAGGACAGGGTTACGGGCCTCCTACGAGCAGTACTTC.

The chain recombines TRBV4-1 with TRBJ1-1; D unresolved. V was shortened by 4 bases and J by 0 bases, with 15 bases between the two germline ends. The V gene's germline CDR1 is MGHRA and CDR2 YSYEKL. The CDR3 extends over 16 amino acids. CDR3 region: CASSPAALEMNTEAFF. CDR3 DNA sequence: TGCGCCAGCAGCCCAGCCGCACTAGAGATGAACACTGAAGCTTTCTTT.